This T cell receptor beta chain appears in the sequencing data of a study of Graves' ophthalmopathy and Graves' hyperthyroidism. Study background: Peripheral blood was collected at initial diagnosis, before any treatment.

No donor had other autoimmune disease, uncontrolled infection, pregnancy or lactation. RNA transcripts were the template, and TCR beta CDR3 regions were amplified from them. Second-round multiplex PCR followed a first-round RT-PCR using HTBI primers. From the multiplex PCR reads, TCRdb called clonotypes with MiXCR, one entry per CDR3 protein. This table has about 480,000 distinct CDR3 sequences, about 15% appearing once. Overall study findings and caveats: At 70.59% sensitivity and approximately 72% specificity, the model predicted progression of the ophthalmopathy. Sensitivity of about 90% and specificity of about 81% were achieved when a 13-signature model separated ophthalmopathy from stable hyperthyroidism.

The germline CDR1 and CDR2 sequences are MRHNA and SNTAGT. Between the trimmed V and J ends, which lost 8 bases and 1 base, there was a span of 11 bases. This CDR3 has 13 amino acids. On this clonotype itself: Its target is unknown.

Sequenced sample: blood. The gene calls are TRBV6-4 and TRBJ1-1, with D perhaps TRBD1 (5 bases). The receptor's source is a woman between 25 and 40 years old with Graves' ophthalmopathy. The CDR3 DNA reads TGTGCCAGCTTTATGGGACGGAACACTGAAGCTTTCTTT. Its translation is CASFMGRNTEAFF.